What follows are 14 T cell receptor beta chains derived from one specimen sequenced in a study of T cells in Graves' hyperthyroidism and ophthalmopathy. Amplification of TCR beta CDR3 regions used RNA as the template. When the TCR CDR3 underwent first-round RT-PCR, the HTBI primer set was used. One entry per CDR3 protein results from TCRdb running MiXCR on the multiplex PCR reads. Of approximately 400,000 distinct CDR3 sequences listed, 15% to 20% are singletons. The material sequenced was blood. These TCRs come from a woman aged 18-35 years with Graves' hyperthyroidism.

CDR3 sequence: CASSLLGQGDTEAFF. CDR3 sequence (DNA): TGTGCCAGCAGCCTTTTAGGACAGGGGGACACTGAAGCTTTCTTT. This sequence joins TRBV28 and TRBJ1-1, with 10 positions matching TRBD1. The CDR3 loop spans 15 amino acids. Germline CDR1 MDHEN, CDR2 SYDVKM. V dropped 6 bases and J dropped 3; count of bases not matched to a gene: 7.

This clonotype was counted ten times or more. CDR3: CASSQDASGGAETQYF. CDR3 nucleotides: TGTGCCAGCAGCCAAGATGCTAGCGGGGGTGCGGAGACCCAGTACTTC. J is TRBJ2-5 and V is TRBV4-2; 10 nucleotides align to TRBD2. Germline CDR1 is LGHNA and CDR2 is YNFKEQ. The CDR3 runs 16 residues. V lost 0 bases, J lost 5 bases, and 6 bases stayed unmatched.

In this sample, this clonotype turned up many times. The chain is built from TRBV12-3 or TRBV12-4 and TRBJ1-2, with 7 nucleotides matching TRBD1. The CDR3 covers 15 residues. After removal of 5 bases from V and 0 bases from J, the junction contained 6 bases not matched to a gene. The CDR3 nucleotides read TGTGCCAGCAGTCCCGGACAGGCAACTAACTATGGCTACACCTTC. Translated, it gives CASSPGQATNYGYTF.

This clonotype was observed at least ten times. The V call is TRBV4-1, the J call TRBJ2-5; 11 bases map to TRBD2. This CDR3 is built from 15 residues. V dropped 5 bases and J dropped 3; count of bases not matched to a gene: 5. Germline-derived CDR1 and CDR2 are MGHRA and YSYEKL. As DNA, the CDR3 is TGCGCCAGCAGCAGGGGACTAGCGGCTAAAGAGACCCAGTACTTC. Translated: CASSRGLAAKETQYF.

V is TRBV4-1 and J is TRBJ2-7; D unresolved. The germline V and J ends were trimmed by 3 bases and 7 bases, with 22 bases remaining between them. The CDR3 is made up of 16 amino acids. Per germline, CDR1 MGHRA and CDR2 YSYEKL. CDR3 protein: CASSQGWAGVSGEQYF. As DNA, the CDR3 is TGCGCCAGCAGCCAGGGCTGGGCAGGTGTGAGTGGTGAGCAGTACTTC.

This clonotype came up many times. V and J are TRBV28 and TRBJ1-1, with D uncertain. The V gene lost 5 bases and the J gene lost 7 bases, with 5 bases spanning the gap. From germline, CDR1 is MDHEN and CDR2 SYDVKM. The CDR3 has 10 residues. The DNA of the CDR3 is TGTGCCAGCAGTACAGATGAAGCTTTCTTT. Its protein product is CASSTDEAFF.

This clonotype has at least ten counts. J is TRBJ2-7 and V is TRBV11-2, with D tentatively TRBD1 (5 bases). V was clipped by 3 bases and J by 4 bases, with 10 bases between them. Germline CDR1 and CDR2: SGHAT and FQNNGV. The CDR3 consists of 13 residues. In DNA, the CDR3 is TGTGCCAGCAGCTTTGGGGCCCAATACGAGCAGTACTTC. Translated: CASSFGAQYEQYF. The variable domain in full, completed from reference TRBV11-2 and TRBJ2-7, reads EAGVAQSPRYKIIEKRQSVAFWCNPISGHATLYWYQQILGQGPKLLIQFQNNGVVDDSQLPKDRFSAERLKGVDSTLKIQPAKLEDSAVYLCASSFGAQYEQYFGPGTRLTVT.

This clonotype has a count of ten or more. The chain couples TRBV6-5 to TRBJ1-1; unclear D gene. In germline, CDR1 is MNHEY, CDR2 SVGAGI. Trimming took off 7 bases at V and 2 bases at J, with 14 bases between the two ends. The CDR3 contains 14 residues. The CDR3 here is CASTAPGANTEAFF. CDR3 sequence (DNA): TGTGCCAGCACCGCCCCAGGCGCAAACACTGAAGCTTTCTTT.

This clonotype was observed at least ten times. The chain has TRBV12-3 or TRBV12-4 and TRBJ1-2, with TRBD1 matching over 10 bases. This CDR3 is 14 amino acids long. The J segment lost 7 bases and the V segment lost 1 base, leaving 3 bases of the junction unmatched. DNA of the CDR3: TGTGCCAGCAGTTTAGGTGGGACAGGGGTTGGCTACACCTTC. Amino acid sequence: CASSLGGTGVGYTF.

This clonotype was recorded many times. The chain combines TRBV6-5 with TRBJ1-1, with D possibly TRBD1 on 6 matching bases. V lost 4 bases to trimming and J lost 4 bases, with 13 bases between them. This CDR3 region has 14 residues. CDR1 and CDR2 (germline): MNHEY, SVGAGI. DNA of the CDR3: TGTGCCAGCAGTTCCCAAGGGGGGAGCACTGAAGCTTTCTTT. It is translated as CASSSQGGSTEAFF.

CDR3 sequence (DNA): TGTGCCAGCAGTCCCGACCCGGGACCCTCGCAATTCTTT. Amino acid sequence: CASSPDPGPSQFF. The J gene is TRBJ1-1, the V gene TRBV12-3 or TRBV12-4; D is possibly TRBD1 (5 bases). V was trimmed by 5 bases and J by 14 bases, leaving 21 bases between them. The CDR3 length is 13 residues.

V is TRBV3-1 and J is TRBJ2-7; TRBD1 matches at 9 bases. The CDR3 length is 11 residues. CDR1 is LGHDT and CDR2 is YNNKEL in the germline V gene (reference sequence). Trimming removed 5 bases from V and 11 bases from J; junction bases left unmatched: 4. The CDR3 loop reads CASSSRDREYF. The CDR3 nucleotides are TGTGCCAGCAGCTCCCGGGACAGGGAGTACTTC.

V and J are TRBV12-3 or TRBV12-4 and TRBJ2-7; a weak D match, TRBD2 (6 bases). V lost 8 bases and J lost 6, with 17 bases in between. This CDR3 spans 13 amino acids. CDR3 amino acids: CASAETREGEQYF. In DNA form, the CDR3 reads TGTGCCAGCGCCGAGACTAGGGAAGGCGAGCAGTACTTC.

This clonotype has ten or more counts. The chain carries TRBV12-3 or TRBV12-4 and TRBJ1-2; 9 bases match TRBD1. V lost 6 bases to trimming and J lost 3 bases; unmatched junction nucleotides: 11. CDR3 length equals 16 residues. In DNA form, the CDR3 reads TGTGCCAGCAGCCGCACTCCGGGACAGGGAGACTATGGCTACACCTTC. Translating it yields CASSRTPGQGDYGYTF.